Described below is a single T cell receptor beta chain sequence and its context. This record belongs to a study of blood T cell repertoires in COVID-19. On the study more broadly: Sample material is recorded as cDNA or gDNA derived from T cells, B-cell-depleted T cells, or PBMCs.

Clones were read by immunoSEQ multiplex PCR, and TCRdb kept only the in-frame ones, dropping some. The table lists hundreds of thousands of clones, roughly 85% of them singletons, with approximately 7.6% in the top ten. The CDR3 is made up of 13 amino acids. The germline V gene encodes CDR1 LGHDT and CDR2 YNNKEL (reference sequence). V lost 8 bases to trimming and J lost 6 bases, with 15 bases between them. This sequence was found in a human donor in a cohort sampled during active COVID-19. The chain links TRBV3-1 (or the pseudogene TRBV3-2) to TRBJ2-3, with D hard to call. Sequenced: peripheral blood. In nucleotides, the CDR3 is TGTGCCAGCCGCCTCCTTTCGCGCGATACGCAGTATTTT. As protein: CASRLLSRDTQYF.